These 24 T cell receptor beta chains came from one sample sequenced in a study of CD8 T cells in ankylosing spondylitis. TCRdb re-analysed the 5' RACE reads in MiXCR, keeping a single row per CDR3 protein. The repertoire holds approximately 540,000 distinct CDR3 sequences, with about 13% as singletons. Antigen specificity for these receptors is unknown. Notes on the study in general: Ankylosing spondylitis blood appeared to be characterized by a TCR beta motif of eight or nine highly homologous variants.

Sequenced input: blood, either unsorted or a sorted T cell fraction (not recorded which). The receptors here all came from a male donor with ankylosing spondylitis.

The table lists this clonotype with a few counts. This chain uses TRBV20-1 with TRBJ1-1; D might be TRBD1 (5 bases). Germline CDR1 is DFQATT and CDR2 is SNEGSKA (reference sequence). The CDR3 totals 12 residues. The CDR3: CTSRQGNTEAFF. CDR3 in DNA: TGCACTTCTCGGCAGGGGAACACTGAAGCTTTCTTT.

At least ten counts were recorded for this clonotype. This chain connects TRBV7-7 to TRBJ2-1, with a tentative D call TRBD1 (5 bases). The CDR3 totals 13 residues. Germline lookup yields CDR1 SSHAT and CDR2 FNYEAQ (reference sequence). The V and J ends lost 5 bases and 4 bases respectively, with 9 bases between them. The chain's CDR3 is CASSADRYNEQFF. As DNA, the CDR3 is TGTGCCAGCAGCGCCGACAGATACAATGAGCAGTTCTTC.

The table lists this clonotype with many counts. In nucleotides, the CDR3 is TGTGCCAGCAGCTCTAGCGGGAGCGGCACAGATACGCAGTATTTT. Its protein product is CASSSSGSGTDTQYF. The gene calls are TRBV12-3 or TRBV12-4 and TRBJ2-3; 10 nucleotides agree with TRBD2. With 6 bases clipped from V and 1 base from J, the junction kept 4 bases outside the gene matches. The CDR3 totals 15 residues.

At least ten counts were recorded for this clonotype. The chain couples TRBV11-3 to TRBJ2-2; D gene unclear. Germline loops: CDR1 SGHNT, CDR2 YENEEA. V was trimmed by 0 bases and J by 6 bases, leaving 5 bases between them. This CDR3 comprises 13 residues. CDR3 sequence: CASSLESPGELFF. CDR3 bases: TGTGCCAGCAGCTTAGAGTCGCCCGGGGAGCTGTTTTTT.

The chain carries TRBV20-1 and TRBJ2-1; maybe TRBD2 (6 bases). The CDR3 length is 11 residues. V lost 6 bases, J lost 8 bases, and 11 bases lay in between. Germline V gene data show CDR1 as DFQATT and CDR2 as SNEGSKA (reference sequence). The CDR3 protein is CSAPTGDEQFF. The CDR3 nucleotides read TGCAGTGCCCCAACGGGGGATGAGCAGTTCTTC.

A few counts support this clonotype. The rearrangement uses TRBV7-9 and TRBJ1-2; D uncertain. CDR1 and CDR2 (germline): SEHNR, FQNEAQ (reference sequence). CDR3 length: 16 amino acids. Trimming left V 4 bases short and J 2 bases short, with 17 bases between. CDR3 loop: CASSSTLRRKNYGYTF. The CDR3 DNA reads TGTGCCAGCAGCTCGACCTTGCGCAGGAAAAACTATGGCTACACCTTC.

This clonotype was seen ten or more times. The chain links TRBV4-2 to TRBJ1-2, with D perhaps matching TRBD1 (6 bases). Trimming removed 3 bases at V and 1 base at J, with 12 bases between. The germline V gene has CDR1 LGHNA and CDR2 YNFKEQ. The CDR3 has 15 amino acids. This chain's CDR3 is CASSHRQAFNYGYTF. The CDR3 DNA is TGTGCCAGCAGCCACCGACAGGCCTTTAACTATGGCTACACCTTC.

The CDR3 DNA sequence: TGTGCCAGCAGCCAACAAGGGGCTGCTGAAGCTTTCTTT. This codes for CASSQQGAAEAFF. This sequence joins TRBV3-1 and TRBJ1-1; D is possibly TRBD1 (5 bases). Between the trimmed V and J ends, which lost 2 bases and 6 bases, there was a span of 10 bases. The CDR3 is 13 residues long. The germline gives CDR1 LGHDT, CDR2 YNNKEL (reference sequence).

This clonotype was picked up a small number of times. The CDR3 loop reads CASSESGQCGNEQFF. The CDR3 bases are TGCGCCAGCAGTGAGTCCGGACAGTGCGGCAATGAGCAGTTCTTC. The chain is built from TRBV10-1 and TRBJ2-1; TRBD1 might be the D (6 bases). This CDR3 is built from 15 residues. V was shortened by 0 bases and J by 6 bases, with 12 bases between the two germline ends. CDR1 is WNHNN and CDR2 is SYGVQD in the germline V gene (reference sequence).

Only a few counts were recorded for this clonotype. V and J are TRBV6-2 or TRBV6-3 and TRBJ2-2; 10 bases align to TRBD1. The CDR3 runs to 15 residues. V lost 6 bases to trimming and J lost 4 bases; unmatched junction nucleotides: 5. The germline V gene has CDR1 MNHEY and CDR2 SVGEGT. The CDR3 coding sequence is TGTGCCAGCAGGCTGACAGGGGGCGGCACCGGGGAGCTGTTTTTT. The encoded protein is CASRLTGGGTGELFF.

The count of this clonotype is one. The chain recombines TRBV5-5 with TRBJ2-1, with 11 bases matching TRBD2. V was clipped by 0 bases and J by 5 bases; unmatched bases: 4. Germline CDR1 and CDR2: SGHKS and YYEKEE (reference sequence). The CDR3 is made up of 16 amino acids. DNA for the CDR3: TGTGCCAGCAGCTTGGATCGGACTAGCGGGCACAATGAGCAGTTCTTC. Its translation: CASSLDRTSGHNEQFF.

This chain links TRBV20-1 with TRBJ2-5; D is perhaps TRBD1 (6 bases). V shed 3 bases and J shed 2 bases, with 13 bases lying between them. The CDR3 runs to 14 residues. In germline, CDR1 is DFQATT, CDR2 SNEGSKA (reference sequence). The CDR3 protein is CSASPGTNQETQYF. The CDR3 DNA reads TGCAGTGCTAGCCCCGGGACAAATCAAGAGACCCAGTACTTC.

The chain carries TRBV7-2 and TRBJ2-3; D not resolved. The CDR3 is 12 residues long. V lost 6 bases and J 6 bases, leaving 10 bases between the germline ends. Germline assignment: CDR1 SGHTA and CDR2 FQGNSA. CDR3 loop: CASSGIGDTQYF. The CDR3 nucleotides are TGTGCCAGCAGTGGTATAGGGGATACGCAGTATTTT. The variable domain in full, with the rest retrieved from reference TRBV7-2 and TRBJ2-3, is GAGVSQSPSNKVTEKGKDVELRCDPISGHTALYWYRQSLGQGLEFLIYFQGNSAPDKSGLPSDRFSAERTGGSVSTLTIQRTQQEDSAVYLCASSGIGDTQYFGPGTRLTVL.

This chain uses TRBV30 with TRBJ2-2; D not resolved. This CDR3 is 13 amino acids long. Trimming removed 1 base at V and 1 base at J, with 4 bases between. Germline CDR1 reads GTSNPN; CDR2 reads SVGIG (reference sequence). CDR3 DNA: TGTGCCTGGAGTGGGTGGAACACCGGGGAGCTGTTTTTT. Amino acids: CAWSGWNTGELFF.

This clonotype has only a few counts. The rearrangement joins TRBV5-1 to TRBJ2-5; D remains ambiguous. Germline V lookup: CDR1 SGHRS, CDR2 YFSETQ. V lost 4 bases and J lost 2, with 15 bases in between. The CDR3 is 15 amino acids. CDR3 sequence: CASSPKALLQETQYF. CDR3 DNA: TGCGCCAGCAGCCCTAAGGCTCTCCTACAAGAGACCCAGTACTTC.

This clonotype was seen at least ten times. This rearrangement joins TRBV20-1 to TRBJ2-1, with 8 bases fitting TRBD2. J lost 7 bases, V lost 3 bases, and 5 bases had no gene match. The length of the CDR3 is 13 residues. Germline assignment: CDR1 DFQATT and CDR2 SNEGSKA (reference sequence). The CDR3 DNA reads as TGCAGTGCTAGTAGCGGGAAACGGAATGAGCAGTTCTTC. This sequence encodes CSASSGKRNEQFF.

The table lists this clonotype with many counts. V is TRBV10-2 and J is TRBJ2-1; 15 bases align to TRBD2. The V and J ends lost 5 bases and 5 bases, in that order; junction bases with no gene match: 7. The CDR3 consists of 17 residues. Germline CDR1 WSHSY, CDR2 SAAADI. The CDR3 reads CASSPWTSGRAHNEQFF. CDR3 sequence (DNA): TGCGCCAGCAGTCCTTGGACTAGCGGGAGGGCACACAATGAGCAGTTCTTC.

The table lists this clonotype with a few counts. This sequence joins TRBV7-2 and TRBJ1-3; D unresolved. Germline CDR1 reads SGHTA; CDR2 reads FQGNSA. The CDR3 totals 15 residues. Trimming took off 4 bases at V and 0 bases at J, with 10 bases between the two ends. The CDR3 spells CASSYGPSSGNTIYF. CDR3 DNA sequence: TGTGCCAGCAGCTACGGGCCTTCCTCTGGAAACACCATATATTTT. Variable domain in full (rest from reference TRBV7-2 and TRBJ1-3): GAGVSQSPSNKVTEKGKDVELRCDPISGHTALYWYRQSLGQGLEFLIYFQGNSAPDKSGLPSDRFSAERTGGSVSTLTIQRTQQEDSAVYLCASSYGPSSGNTIYFGEGSWLTVV.

This clonotype was seen a handful of times. The chain recombines TRBV20-1 with TRBJ2-6; 7 bases map to TRBD1. V was pared by 3 bases and J by 0 bases, with 14 bases of the junction left unmatched. The CDR3 consists of 19 residues. Germline CDR1 is DFQATT and CDR2 is SNEGSKA (reference sequence). CDR3 bases: TGCAGTGCTAGTGTCGCACGGGACAGATACTACTCTGGGGCCAACGTCCTGACTTTC. Translating gives CSASVARDRYYSGANVLTF.

V and J are TRBV20-1 and TRBJ2-1; 7 positions agree with TRBD1. The CDR3 has 15 residues. The germline V gene has CDR1 DFQATT and CDR2 SNEGSKA (reference sequence). V trimming: 2 bases; J trimming: 5 bases; junction bases outside the gene matches: 9. Written as DNA, the CDR3 is TGCAGTGCTAGAACCGGGACAGCCCTAAACAATGAGCAGTTCTTC. This gives the protein CSARTGTALNNEQFF.

Concerning this clonotype: This may come from a read error, since a much larger clone is one base off. The chain has TRBV12-3 or TRBV12-4 and TRBJ1-1, with D tentatively TRBD1 (5 bases). The CDR3 extends over 14 amino acids. The CDR3 region is CASSLVRANTKAFF. The CDR3 DNA sequence: TGTGCCAGCAGTTTGGTCAGGGCGAACACTAAAGCTTTCTTT.

This clonotype was seen ten or more times. The chain links TRBV5-5 to TRBJ2-1; tentative D call: TRBD1 (5 bases). Trimming removed 3 bases from V and 3 bases from J, with 16 bases in between. CDR3 length: 16 residues. Per the germline V gene, CDR1 is SGHKS and CDR2 is YYEKEE (reference sequence). The DNA of the CDR3 is TGTGCCAGCAGCTCCACAGGTTTGGGTGACTACAATGAGCAGTTCTTC. This codes for CASSSTGLGDYNEQFF.

This clonotype appeared many times. The CDR3 DNA reads TGTGCCAGCAGCGTAACATCCGGACAAAGCTCCTACGAGCAGTACTTC. This translates into CASSVTSGQSSYEQYF. The chain employs TRBV2 and TRBJ2-7; the D gene is possibly TRBD1 (5 bases). Germline V CDR1 and CDR2: SNHLY, FYNNEI. The CDR3 runs 16 residues. The V gene lost 6 bases and the J gene lost 0 bases, with 18 bases spanning the gap.

This chain links TRBV14 with TRBJ1-1, with a weak D call TRBD1 (6 bases). Germline CDR1 reads SGHDN; CDR2 reads FVKESK. This CDR3 is built from 14 residues. Trimming took off 6 bases at V and 5 bases at J, with 16 bases between the two ends. For the CDR3, the DNA is TGTGCCAGCAGACCGGCAGGGGTCAGGACTGAAGCTTTCTTT. It codes for CASRPAGVRTEAFF.